The 4 T cell receptor beta chains below were found in one sample sequenced in a study of cytomegalovirus exposure and HLA in healthy donors. PCR involved 60 Vbeta and 13 Jbeta primers. Measured with immunoSEQ multiplex PCR; TCRdb has only the in-frame clones, and not every one. The sample has approximately 70,000 clones, about 70% seen once. The sample comprised PBMCs. These receptors all stem from a young woman in good health and CMV-seropositive.

The chain links TRBV7-2 to TRBJ2-3; 9 bases match TRBD2. The length of the CDR3 is 15 residues. Looked up from germline, CDR1 is SGHTA and CDR2 is FQGNSA. The V gene end was trimmed by 2 bases and the J gene end by 6 bases; junction bases not matched to a gene: 6. CDR3 nucleotide sequence: TGTGCCAGCAGCTTAAGGGCGGGAGGGTTGGATACGCAGTATTTT. Translation: CASSLRAGGLDTQYF.

This clone showed up just once. The chain joins TRBV28 to TRBJ1-1; TRBD1 matches 7 bases. The V and J ends lost 7 bases and 9 bases, in that order; junction bases with no gene match: 14. CDR3 size: 14 residues. CDR1 is MDHEN, CDR2 SYDVKM, per germline. CDR3 DNA sequence: TGTGCCAGCACCGCCCCGGACAGGAACATTAAAGCTTTCTTT. Encoded protein: CASTAPDRNIKAFF.

The V call is TRBV11-2, the J call TRBJ1-1; 7 bases are a match to TRBD1. The J segment lost 4 bases and the V segment lost 3 bases, leaving 11 bases of the junction unmatched. The CDR3 is made up of 16 amino acids. CDR1 is SGHAT and CDR2 is FQNNGV in the germline V gene. The CDR3 loop reads CASSLERGRSGTEAFF. CDR3 sequence (DNA): TGTGCCAGCAGCTTGGAGAGGGGGCGTTCGGGCACTGAAGCTTTCTTT.

The genes are TRBV30 and TRBJ2-1; no firm D call. Germline CDR1 reads GTSNPN; CDR2 reads SVGIG (reference sequence). CDR3 length equals 14 residues. The germline V and J ends were trimmed by 7 bases and 5 bases, with 18 bases remaining between them. CDR3 region: CAYGTSTGDNEQFF. The CDR3 DNA sequence: TGTGCCTACGGAACTTCGACTGGAGACAATGAGCAGTTCTTC.